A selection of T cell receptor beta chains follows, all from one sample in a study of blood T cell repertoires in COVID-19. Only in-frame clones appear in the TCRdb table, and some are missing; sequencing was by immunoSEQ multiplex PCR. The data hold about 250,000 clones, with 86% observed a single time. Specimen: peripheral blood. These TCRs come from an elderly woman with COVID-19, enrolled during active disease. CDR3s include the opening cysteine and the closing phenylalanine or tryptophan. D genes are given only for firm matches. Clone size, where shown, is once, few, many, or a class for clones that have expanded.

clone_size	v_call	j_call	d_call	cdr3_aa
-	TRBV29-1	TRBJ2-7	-	CSVQSPSYEQYF
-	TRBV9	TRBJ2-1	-	CASNTRGSGEQFF
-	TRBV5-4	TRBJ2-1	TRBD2	CASSLNLRGGRNEQFF
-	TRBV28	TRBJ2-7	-	CASSSPRSPSNYEQYF
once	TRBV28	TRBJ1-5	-	CASSFLSGGGPQHF
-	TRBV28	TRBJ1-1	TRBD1	CATYRGGTEAFF
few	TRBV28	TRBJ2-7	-	CASIQGYEQYF
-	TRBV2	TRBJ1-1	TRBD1	CASRRTGTGAEAFF
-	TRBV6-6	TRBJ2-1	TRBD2	CASSLASGSYNEQFF
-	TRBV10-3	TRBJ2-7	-	CARRPEGATEQYF
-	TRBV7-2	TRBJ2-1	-	CASSLNYEQFF
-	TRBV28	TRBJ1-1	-	CASNLNPQGITEAFF
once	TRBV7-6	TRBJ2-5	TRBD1	CASSPRGTGRLETQYF
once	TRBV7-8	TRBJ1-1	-	CASSLVRITGMNTEAFF
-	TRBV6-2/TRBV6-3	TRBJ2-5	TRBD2	CASSYGLAGGQETQYF
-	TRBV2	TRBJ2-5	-	CASRPRGQETQYF
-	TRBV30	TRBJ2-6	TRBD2	CAWRAGEVGANVLTF
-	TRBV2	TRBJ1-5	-	CASSEAFSNQPQHF
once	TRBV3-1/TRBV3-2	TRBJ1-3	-	CASSQGSYSGNTIYF
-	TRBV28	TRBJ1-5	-	CASSQYRVGNQPQHF
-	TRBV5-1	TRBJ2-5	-	CASSLAGQGETQYF
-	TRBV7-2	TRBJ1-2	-	CASSLATAWGYTF
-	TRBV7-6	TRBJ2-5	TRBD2	CASSLAPSGGGQSRQETQYF
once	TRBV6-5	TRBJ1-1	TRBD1	CASRQTGATEAFF
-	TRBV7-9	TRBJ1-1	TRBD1	CASSSQGANTEAFF
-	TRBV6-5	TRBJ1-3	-	CASSYQPGGVNTIYF
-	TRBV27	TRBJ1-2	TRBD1	CASSFRGWYGYTF
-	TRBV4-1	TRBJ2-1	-	CASSQVIRGAGDEQFF
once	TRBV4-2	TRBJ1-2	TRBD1	CASSQGPGQFYGYTF
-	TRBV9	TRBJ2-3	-	CASSLQGTDTQYF
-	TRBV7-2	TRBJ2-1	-	CASSSQGNEQFF
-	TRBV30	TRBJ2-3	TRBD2	CAWSVHGGGQDTQYF
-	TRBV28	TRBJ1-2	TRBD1	CASSPRDRVYGYTF
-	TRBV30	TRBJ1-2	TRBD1	CAWSPRDRDTYGYTF
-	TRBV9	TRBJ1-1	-	CASSVIQDANTEAFF
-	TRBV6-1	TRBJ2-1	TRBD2	CASSEGRLAGRNNEQFF
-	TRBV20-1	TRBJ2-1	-	CSAERNEQFF
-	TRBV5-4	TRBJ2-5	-	CASSLNLGVQETQYF
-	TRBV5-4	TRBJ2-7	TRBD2	CASSLGASGTNYEQYF
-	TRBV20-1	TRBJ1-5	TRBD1	CSASETGGHQPQHF
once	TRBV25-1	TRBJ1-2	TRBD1	CASTQGGYGYTF
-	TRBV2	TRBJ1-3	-	CASSLPGNSGNTIYF